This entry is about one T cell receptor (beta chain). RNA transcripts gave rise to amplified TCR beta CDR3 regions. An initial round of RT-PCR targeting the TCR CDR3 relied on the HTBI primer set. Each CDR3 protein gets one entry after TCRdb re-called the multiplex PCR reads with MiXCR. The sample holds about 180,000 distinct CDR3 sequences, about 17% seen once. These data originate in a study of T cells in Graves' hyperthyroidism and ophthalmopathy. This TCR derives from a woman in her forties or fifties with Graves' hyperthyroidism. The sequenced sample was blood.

This chain's CDR3 is CASSLAKGTEAFF. The CDR3 bases are TGTGCCAGCAGCTTAGCCAAAGGCACTGAAGCTTTCTTT. The rearrangement uses TRBV7-6 and TRBJ1-1; D is unresolved. This CDR3 spans 13 amino acids. V lost 0 bases and J 4 bases, leaving 6 bases between the germline ends. Germline assignment: CDR1 SGHVS and CDR2 FNYEAQ.